The text below deals with one T cell receptor beta chain. Antigen: not known. Clones were read by immunoSEQ multiplex PCR, and TCRdb kept only the in-frame ones, dropping some. The sample has tens of thousands of clones; approximately 84% are singletons. The data belong to a study of a mutant IDH1 vaccine in newly diagnosed glioma. About the study: Either 4-6 weeks after radiotherapy alone or alongside temozolomide, vaccination was begun. Earlier care involved radiotherapy, temozolomide, or both, and the majority received both. Treated patients had a mean age of roughly 40 years and an approximately 62% male, around 38% female split.

Study-wide findings and caveats: Patients mounted vaccine-induced immune responses in 93.3% of cases.

This CDR3 is 10 amino acids long. Germline V gene data show CDR1 as SNHLY and CDR2 as FYNNEI. The V end was cut by 6 bases, the J end by 0 bases, with 0 bases between. Time point indicated: week 11, during vaccination. What each vaccine dose contained was 300 ug of mutant IDH1 20-mer peptide, accompanied by topical imiquimod. The sample here was PBMCs, taken from a glioma patient whose treatment included an IDH1 peptide vaccine. This clonotype was sampled from a woman aged 50 to 65 with glioma. The chain is built from TRBV2 and TRBJ2-7; D unresolved. CDR3 sequence: CASSSYEQYF. The DNA of the CDR3 is TGTGCCAGCAGCTCCTACGAGCAGTACTTC.